A single sample is the source of the 5 T cell receptor beta chains below, sequenced in a study of tissue T cells after allogeneic stem cell transplantation (dated by TCRdb to the early 2020s). Library creation used the immunoSEQ multiplex PCR assay. In TCRdb, the immuneACCESS table is reduced to in-frame sequences with V and J assigned. These tables do not hold every clone; where another copy was compared, an unresolved V gene accounts for under half, and the others remain unexplained. The sample has about 50,000 clones on record, around 70% of them singletons. Approximately 0.72% of the sample lies in the top ten. Sequenced input: sorted cells pooled from one or two spleens. The receptor source for this set is a pool of C57BL/6 mice in good health.

Worth noting for this clone: Gene names denote mouse genes. The CDR3 is cut off 1 residue early in the read; its end comes from the germline J gene. The chain carries TRBV26 and TRBJ2-5, with D possibly being TRBD1 or TRBD2 (7 bases each). V gave up 2 bases and J gave up 6 bases, with 9 bases separating them. This CDR3 has 13 residues. The germline gives CDR1 KGHPV, CDR2 FQNQEV (reference sequence). This CDR3 is CASSLQGGDTQYF. CDR3 DNA, as far as it was read: TGTGCCAGCAGTCTGCAGGGGGGGGACACCCAGTAC. The whole variable domain, remainder taken from reference TRBV26 and TRBJ2-5, is NSKVIQTPRYLVKGQGQKAKMRCIPEKGHPVVFWYQQNKNNEFKFLINFQNQEVLQQIDMTEKRFSAECPSNSPCSLEIQSSEAGDSALYLCASSLQGGDTQYFGPGTRLLVL.

In regard to this clone: Genes and germline come from the mouse. From the germline J gene comes the end of the CDR3, since the read stops 1 residue before it. V gene TRBV12-1 combines with J gene TRBJ2-3, with TRBD2 identical over 12 bases. V was clipped by 2 bases and J by 3 bases; unmatched bases: 2. The CDR3 length is 15 residues. The germline CDR1 and CDR2 sequences are SGHSN and HYEKVE. CDR3 protein: CASSRDWGEAETLYF. The part of the CDR3 DNA that was read is TGTGCCAGCTCTCGGGACTGGGGGGAGGCAGAAACGCTGTAT.

Turning to this clone: Genes and germline come from the mouse. Coverage ceases 1 residue before the CDR3 finishes, and the germline J gene fills in the end. The chain links TRBV19 to TRBJ1-4, with unresolved D. CDR1 and CDR2 from the germline V gene are FNHDT and SITEND (reference sequence). The CDR3 is made up of 13 amino acids. V was pared by 0 bases and J by 4 bases, with 4 bases between. CDR3 loop: CASSIANNERLFF. The part of the CDR3 DNA that was read is TGTGCCAGCAGTATAGCCAACAACGAAAGATTATTT.

In regard to this clone: Genes and germline come from the mouse. The read ends 1 residue early relative to the CDR3; the germline J gene fills the gap. V is TRBV15 and J is TRBJ1-4, with D perhaps matching TRBD1 (5 bases). This CDR3 has 14 residues. The V end lost 6 bases, the J end lost 0 bases, and 8 bases lay between the germline ends. From germline, CDR1 is SGHND and CDR2 FRSKSL. The covered CDR3 bases are TGTGCCAGCAGAGGGACTGTTTCCAACGAAAGATTATTT. Amino acid sequence: CASRGTVSNERLF. The CDR3 in its entirety is CASRGTVSNERLFF.

A word on this clone: Gene names are mouse gene names. The read falls 1 residue short of the CDR3 end, and the missing part is taken from the germline J gene. The chain combines TRBV15 with TRBJ2-4; D gene ambiguous. Germline loops: CDR1 SGHND, CDR2 FRSKSL. The CDR3 is 13 amino acids. The V gene lost 1 base and the J gene lost 3 bases, with 5 bases spanning the gap. The CDR3 spells CASSLGEQNTLYF. Partial CDR3 DNA: TGTGCCAGCAGTTTAGGGGAGCAAAACACCTTGTAC.